The 22 T cell receptor beta chains below all came from one sample that was sequenced in a study of a mutant IDH1 vaccine in newly diagnosed glioma. Libraries were prepared by immunoSEQ multiplex PCR; TCRdb keeps only in-frame clonotypes and omits some of them. The repertoire holds 73,000 or so clones, approximately 88% seen once, with 12% in the top ten. Time point of the sample: week 35, safety follow-up. The study gave 300 ug of mutant IDH1 20-mer peptide per vaccine dose, with topical imiquimod. Their cognate antigens are unknown. This specimen consisted of PBMCs, obtained from a glioma patient whose treatment included an IDH1 peptide vaccine. The receptor source for this set is a man aged 18 to 29 with glioma.

CDR3: CASAGLVGNEQFF. The DNA for the CDR3 is TGTGCCAGCGCTGGGCTAGTTGGAAATGAGCAGTTCTTC. This chain joins TRBV2 and TRBJ2-1, with D unresolved. The CDR3 spans 13 residues. The V gene lost 8 bases and the J gene lost 7 bases, with 15 bases spanning the gap. The germline gives CDR1 SNHLY, CDR2 FYNNEI.

The gene calls are TRBV7-2 and TRBJ1-5; no clear D gene. Germline assignment: CDR1 SGHTA and CDR2 FQGNSA. This CDR3 has 16 residues. With 4 bases removed from V and 0 bases from J, the gap between germline ends came to 13 bases. The CDR3 protein is CASSSTGHHSNQPQHF. For the CDR3, the DNA is TGTGCCAGCAGCTCAACGGGCCACCATAGCAATCAGCCCCAGCATTTT.

The chain carries TRBV28 and TRBJ2-7; 9 positions match TRBD1. The germline gives CDR1 MDHEN, CDR2 SYDVKM. J gave up 7 bases and V 8 bases, and 9 bases lay outside the gene matches. This CDR3 is 13 amino acids long. This chain's CDR3 is CASSGTGRKEQYF. The CDR3 bases are TGTGCCAGCTCCGGGACAGGGCGGAAGGAGCAGTACTTC.

This clone showed up just once. The CDR3 DNA sequence: TGTGCCAGCAGTTTACGCCGCTATGGCTACACCTTC. This codes for CASSLRRYGYTF. The chain joins TRBV28 to TRBJ1-2; D gene uncertain. This CDR3 has 12 amino acids. Germline lookup yields CDR1 MDHEN and CDR2 SYDVKM. V was pared by 2 bases and J by 4 bases, with 5 bases between.

This chain connects TRBV28 to TRBJ1-4, with 8 positions matching TRBD1. The junction had 6 bases not matched to a gene; V was cut back by 4 bases and J by 8 bases. Germline V gene lookup returns CDR1 MDHEN and CDR2 SYDVKM. This CDR3 region has 14 residues. The CDR3 DNA reads TGTGCCAGCAGTTCAGGGGGCTTTCGGGAAAAACTGTTTTTT. The encoded protein is CASSSGGFREKLFF.

The genes are TRBV6-5 and TRBJ1-5; no clear D gene. The germline V and J ends were trimmed by 8 bases and 7 bases, with 18 bases remaining between them. From germline, CDR1 is MNHEY and CDR2 SVGAGI. The CDR3 totals 14 residues. The CDR3, as DNA: TGTGCCAGCCGGGCCCCGAGTGAGGGACAGCCCCAGCATTTT. Protein product: CASRAPSEGQPQHF.

This clone was found once. CDR3 coding DNA: TGTGCCAGCAGCGTTGGGACAGTCTACGAGCAGTACTTC. Translated, it gives CASSVGTVYEQYF. V usage is TRBV7-8 and J usage is TRBJ2-7, with TRBD1 identical over 7 bases. CDR1 is SGHVS, CDR2 FQNEAQ, per germline. Trimming took 5 bases from V and 3 from J; bases not matched to a gene: 4. This CDR3 comprises 13 residues.

The V gene is TRBV7-2, the J gene TRBJ2-7; 7 bases map to TRBD2. The V gene's germline CDR1 is SGHTA and CDR2 FQGNSA. V shed 6 bases, J shed 2 bases, and the junction held 13 bases outside the gene matches. The CDR3 covers 16 residues. In nucleotides, the CDR3 is TGTGCCAGCAGTCCACGGGGAGGGACGGGGGCCTACGAGCAGTACTTC. It translates to CASSPRGGTGAYEQYF.

CDR3 DNA sequence: TGTGCCAGCAGCTTGGCAGGCCCGAGCTCCTACAATGAGCAGTTCTTC. Protein: CASSLAGPSSYNEQFF. This chain joins TRBV5-4 and TRBJ2-1; D is undetermined. The CDR3 contains 16 residues. Germline CDR1 and CDR2: SGHNT and YYREEE (reference sequence). Trimming removed 0 bases from V and 0 bases from J, with 10 bases in between.

This chain uses TRBV2 with TRBJ2-2; maybe TRBD1 (5 bases). Germline V CDR1 and CDR2: SNHLY, FYNNEI. Trimming left V 1 base short and J 3 bases short, with 9 bases between. The CDR3 is 15 residues long. The CDR3 is CASSEDDRYTGELFF. The CDR3 region has the DNA TGTGCCAGCAGTGAAGACGACAGATACACCGGGGAGCTGTTTTTT.

The CDR3 loop is CSWERPYNEQFF. The CDR3 DNA is TGCAGCTGGGAGAGACCCTACAATGAGCAGTTCTTC. The genes are TRBV29-1 and TRBJ2-1, with D possibly being TRBD2 (5 bases). Germline V gene lookup returns CDR1 SQVTM and CDR2 ANQGSEA. The V and J ends lost 8 bases and 2 bases respectively, with 10 bases between them. This CDR3 spans 12 amino acids.

The chain recombines TRBV2 with TRBJ1-1, with unresolved D. In germline, CDR1 is SNHLY, CDR2 FYNNEI. The CDR3 totals 13 residues. The germline V and J ends were trimmed by 2 bases and 1 base, with 5 bases remaining between them. The CDR3 reads CASSEFPNTEAFF. DNA for the CDR3: TGTGCCAGCAGTGAATTCCCGAACACTGAAGCTTTCTTT.

CDR3 residues: CASSQDRGWGSGYTF. For the CDR3, the DNA is TGCGCCAGCAGCCAAGATAGGGGGTGGGGCTCTGGCTACACCTTC. V and J are TRBV4-3 and TRBJ1-2, with TRBD1 as a possible D gene (6 bases). CDR1 is LGHNA and CDR2 is YSLEER in the germline V gene. V lost 0 bases and J 7 bases, leaving 15 bases between the germline ends. This CDR3 has 15 residues.

Here the CDR3 DNA reads TGTGCCAGCAGCCCTCTTCCGGGACAGGGTTACGAGCAGTACTTC. Amino acid sequence: CASSPLPGQGYEQYF. The rearrangement joins TRBV5-4 to TRBJ2-7, with 9 bases aligning to TRBD1. V trimming: 4 bases; J trimming: 4 bases; junction bases outside the gene matches: 9. From germline, CDR1 is SGHNT and CDR2 YYREEE (reference sequence). The CDR3 is 15 residues long.

In this sample, this clone turned up a few times. The CDR3 here is CASSPGTRGHQPQHF. The CDR3 nucleotides read TGTGCCAGTAGCCCCGGGACAAGGGGACATCAGCCCCAGCATTTT. The rearrangement joins TRBV19 to TRBJ1-5; D is possibly TRBD1 (6 bases). Germline V CDR1 and CDR2: LNHDA, SQIVND (reference sequence). Trimming cost V 6 bases and J 5 bases, with 17 bases left between them. The CDR3 runs to 15 residues.

As concerns this clone: At one end, the junction sequence differs from germline, possibly due to a read error. The V gene is TRBV7-7, the J gene TRBJ2-5, with 9 bases aligning to TRBD1. The length of the CDR3 is 15 residues. Per the germline V gene, CDR1 is SSHAT and CDR2 is FNYEAQ (reference sequence). This chain's CDR3 is CASSLGDRVTETQYF. CDR3 DNA sequence: TGTGCTAGCAGCTTAGGGGACAGGGTGACGGAGACCCAGTACTTC.

This clone was observed a few times. This chain connects TRBV5-1 to TRBJ1-1, with no clear D. CDR3 length: 13 amino acids. From germline, CDR1 is SGHRS and CDR2 YFSETQ. Trimming pared 5 bases from V and 0 bases from J, leaving 8 bases between. CDR3 DNA: TGCGCCAGCAGACAGATTATGAACACTGAAGCTTTCTTT. Translation: CASRQIMNTEAFF.

The chain uses TRBV29-1 and TRBJ2-1, with TRBD2 identical over 7 bases. Germline CDR1 is SQVTM and CDR2 is ANQGSEA. V lost 8 bases, J lost 6 bases, and 10 bases stayed unmatched. The CDR3 extends over 13 amino acids. CDR3 nucleotide sequence: TGCAGCCTAGGCGGGGGACCGGCCAATGAGCAGTTCTTC. It yields the protein CSLGGGPANEQFF.

The chain is built from TRBV18 and TRBJ1-2; 10 bases are a match to TRBD1. V dropped 3 bases and J dropped 8; count of bases not matched to a gene: 15. Germline V lookup: CDR1 KGHSH, CDR2 LQKENI. The CDR3 covers 17 residues. The CDR3 here is CASSPISGTGDAGGYTF. DNA for the CDR3: TGTGCCAGCTCACCCATCTCCGGGACAGGGGATGCGGGGGGCTACACCTTC.

The rearrangement joins TRBV13 to TRBJ2-2; 7 bases align to TRBD2. The CDR3 contains 14 residues. V was pared by 5 bases and J by 5 bases, with 5 bases of the junction left unmatched. Germline lookup yields CDR1 PRHDT and CDR2 FYEKMQ (reference sequence). The CDR3 loop is CASSLLGGTGELFF. The CDR3 DNA follows: TGTGCCAGCAGCCTCCTCGGGGGGACCGGGGAGCTGTTTTTT.

This chain connects TRBV19 to TRBJ1-5, with 9 bases lining up with TRBD1. The V segment lost 3 bases and the J segment 6 bases; nucleotides outside the gene matches: 6. Germline CDR1 LNHDA, CDR2 SQIVND (reference sequence). The CDR3 contains 15 residues. The CDR3 nucleotides are TGTGCCAGTAGTATCTGGGACAGGGTCTTTCAGCCCCAGCATTTT. Protein product: CASSIWDRVFQPQHF.

This rearrangement joins TRBV2 to TRBJ2-3; a weak D match, TRBD1 (6 bases). Germline lookup yields CDR1 SNHLY and CDR2 FYNNEI. The CDR3 length is 17 residues. With 6 bases removed from V and 2 bases from J, the gap between germline ends came to 21 bases. This chain's CDR3 is CASSRPSQGIITDTQYF. As DNA, the CDR3 is TGTGCCAGCAGCCGACCGTCACAGGGTATTATCACAGATACGCAGTATTTT.